A selection of T cell receptor beta chains follows, all from one sample in a study of T cell repertoires in cytomegalovirus infection. TCRdb redid the calling of the reads with MiXCR, one entry per CDR3 protein. This sample has about 770,000 distinct CDR3 sequences, with 25% to 30% found just once. These TCRs are of unknown antigen specificity. The specimen was cultured CD8+ T cells from PBMCs, collected from culture after CMV antigen stimulation. Receptor source: a human donor in good health (CMV status not recorded). Some clones in this sample may be carry-over from other donors' samples. CDR3s include the opening cysteine and the closing phenylalanine or tryptophan. A D gene is named only where the DNA matches it firmly. Only part of the rows carry a size: once, few, many, or a class if the clone is expanded.

v_call	j_call	d_call	clone_size	cdr3_nt	cdr3_aa
TRBV6-6	TRBJ2-1	TRBD2	-	TGTGCCAGCAGTTACTCGATAGCGGGGGGGTACAATGAGCAGTTCTTC	CASSYSIAGGYNEQFF
TRBV6-5	TRBJ1-2	TRBD1	few	TGTGCCAGCAGTTACTCGCCAGGGGGGCTTGGTGGCTACACCTTC	CASSYSPGGLGGYTF
TRBV4-1	TRBJ2-1	TRBD2	few	TGCGCCAGCAGCCAAGATCTAGGGCGGGGGTCCTACAATGAGCAGTTCTTC	CASSQDLGRGSYNEQFF
TRBV27	TRBJ2-1	-	few	TGTGCCAGCAGTTTAGGGGGTCCCGGTTCCTACAATGAGCAGTTCTTC	CASSLGGPGSYNEQFF
TRBV6-1	TRBJ1-1	-	few	TGTGCCAGTAGGCCGGTTGGGAACACTGAAGCTTTCTTT	CASRPVGNTEAFF
TRBV13	TRBJ1-4	TRBD1	-	TGTGCCAGCAGCACCCGGACAGGTTTAAATGAAAAACTGTTTTTT	CASSTRTGLNEKLFF
TRBV27	TRBJ2-4	-	-	TGTGCCAGCAGTGAAATACTAGGAGTCAGAAACATTCAGTACTTC	CASSEILGVRNIQYF
TRBV12-3/TRBV12-4	TRBJ2-5	-	-	TGTGCCAGCAGTTTATCCCCGGGTCAAGAGACCCAGTACTTC	CASSLSPGQETQYF
TRBV7-2	TRBJ1-3	-	many	TGTGCCAGCAGGGGAGTCCCCTCTGGAAACACCATATATTTT	CASRGVPSGNTIYF
TRBV7-9	TRBJ2-5	-	few	TGTGCCAGCAGCTTATTTTATCGAAGCGGAGAGACCCAGTACTTC	CASSLFYRSGETQYF
TRBV9	TRBJ2-2	-	-	TGTGCCAGCAGCGTAGGTGGGGCCGGGGAGCTGTTTTTT	CASSVGGAGELFF
TRBV28	TRBJ1-5	-	few	TGTGCCAGCAGTTTCCCTCCTTTTGGAGGGGTCGATCAGCCCCAGCATTTT	CASSFPPFGGVDQPQHF
TRBV20-1	TRBJ2-7	-	-	TGCAGTGCTTTACAGGTGACCTACGAGCAGTACTTC	CSALQVTYEQYF
TRBV29-1	TRBJ1-2	-	-	TGCAGCGTTGCCGGGTCCCTCTATGGCTACACCTTC	CSVAGSLYGYTF
TRBV6-2/TRBV6-3	TRBJ1-2	-	-	-	CASSSSGFWYGYTF
TRBV5-5	TRBJ2-1	TRBD2	few	TGTGCCAGCAGCACGCGGGGGGCACCCTACAATGAGCAGTTCTTC	CASSTRGAPYNEQFF
TRBV7-2	TRBJ2-7	-	-	TGTGCCAGCAGCGCCCTCCCGGACAGCTCCTACGAGCAGTACTTC	CASSALPDSSYEQYF
TRBV6-1	TRBJ2-1	-	many	TGTGCCAGCAGTGAATGGGGCTACAATGAGCAGTTCTTC	CASSEWGYNEQFF
TRBV6-4	TRBJ2-1	TRBD1	-	TGTGCCAGCGCGTCTGGGGACAGAGTCTACAATGAGCAGTTCTTC	CASASGDRVYNEQFF
TRBV7-9	TRBJ1-2	-	few	TGTGCCAGCAGCTTAGGTCGCAGAAGGGACTATGGCTACACCTTC	CASSLGRRRDYGYTF
TRBV10-2	TRBJ2-7	-	-	TGCGCCAGCAGTGAACGTCTGGGGTACGAGCAGTACTTC	CASSERLGYEQYF
TRBV7-2	TRBJ2-3	-	many	TGTGCCAGCAGCTTAGCAGTCGCGAGGGGAGGTACAGATACGCAGTATTTT	CASSLAVARGGTDTQYF
TRBV7-9	TRBJ2-1	TRBD1	-	TGTGCCAGCAGCACTACAGGGGGCCGCTCCTACAATGAGCAGTTCTTC	CASSTTGGRSYNEQFF
TRBV7-2	TRBJ1-3	-	few	TGTGCCAGCAGCTTTGGGTCGGGCTTTCTCGAACACACCATATATTTT	CASSFGSGFLEHTIYF
TRBV5-6	TRBJ1-1	-	few	TGTGCCAGTTGGGGGTACACTGAAGCTTTCTTT	CASWGYTEAFF
TRBV13	TRBJ2-7	-	few	TGTGCCAGCACTGGTTCCCGAACGAGCCACGAGCAGTACTTC	CASTGSRTSHEQYF
TRBV12-3/TRBV12-4	TRBJ2-7	TRBD1	-	TGTGCCAGCTGTTCGTCACAGGGGGCCCCTCCCTACGAGCAGTACTTC	CASCSSQGAPPYEQYF
TRBV25-1	TRBJ2-2	-	-	TGTGCCTCAAGTCTTGGGGGGTTCGCGAACACCGGGGAGCTGTTTTTT	CASSLGGFANTGELFF
TRBV19	TRBJ1-1	-	once	TGTGCCAGTAGTATAGTCCGGGGGCAGGGCACTGAAGCTTTCTTT	CASSIVRGQGTEAFF